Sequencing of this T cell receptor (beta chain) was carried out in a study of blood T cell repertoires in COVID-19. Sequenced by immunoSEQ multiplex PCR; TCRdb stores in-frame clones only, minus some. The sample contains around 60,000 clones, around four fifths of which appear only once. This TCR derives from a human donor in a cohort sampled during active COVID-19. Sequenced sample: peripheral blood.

CDR3 protein: CASSSTPNTEAFF. The CDR3 DNA sequence: TGTGCCAGTAGCTCGACACCGAACACTGAAGCTTTCTTT. The chain has TRBV19 and TRBJ1-1; D gene uncertain. Germline CDR1 is LNHDA and CDR2 is SQIVND (reference sequence). This CDR3 is built from 13 residues. The V end was cut by 6 bases, the J end by 1 base, with 9 bases between. The full variable domain, with the rest looked up from reference TRBV19 and TRBJ1-1, is DGGITQSPKYLFRKEGQNVTLSCEQNLNHDAMYWYRQDPGQGLRLIYYSQIVNDFQKGDIAEGYSVSREKKESFPLTVTSAQKNPTAFYLCASSSTPNTEAFFGQGTRLTVV.